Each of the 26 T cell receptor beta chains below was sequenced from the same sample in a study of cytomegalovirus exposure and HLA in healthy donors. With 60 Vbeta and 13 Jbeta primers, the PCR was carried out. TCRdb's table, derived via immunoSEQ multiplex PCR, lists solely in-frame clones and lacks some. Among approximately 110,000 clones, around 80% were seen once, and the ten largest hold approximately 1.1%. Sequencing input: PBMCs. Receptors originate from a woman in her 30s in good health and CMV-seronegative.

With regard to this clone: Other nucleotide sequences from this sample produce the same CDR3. CDR3: CASSFSGGGGETQYF. In DNA form, the CDR3 reads TGTGCCAGCAGCTTTTCGGGAGGGGGAGGGGAGACCCAGTACTTC. The rearrangement uses TRBV7-3 and TRBJ2-5; 8 bases line up with TRBD2. V shed 3 bases, J shed 5 bases, and the junction held 8 bases outside the gene matches. The CDR3 is made up of 15 amino acids. Germline CDR1 reads SGHTA; CDR2 reads FQGTGA.

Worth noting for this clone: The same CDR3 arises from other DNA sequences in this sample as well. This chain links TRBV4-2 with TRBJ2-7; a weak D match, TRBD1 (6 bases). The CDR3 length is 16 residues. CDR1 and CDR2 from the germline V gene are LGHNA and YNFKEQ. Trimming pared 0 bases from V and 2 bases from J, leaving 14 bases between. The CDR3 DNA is TGTGCCAGCAGCCAAGACAGGGGAAGGGCGGCCTACGAGCAGTACTTC. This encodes CASSQDRGRAAYEQYF.

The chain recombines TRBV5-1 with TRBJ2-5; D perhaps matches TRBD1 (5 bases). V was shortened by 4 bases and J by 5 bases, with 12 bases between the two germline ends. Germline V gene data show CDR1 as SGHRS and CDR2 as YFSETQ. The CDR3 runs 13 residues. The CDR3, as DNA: TGCGCCAGCAGCGCCGTGGACACGGAGACCCAGTACTTC. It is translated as CASSAVDTETQYF.

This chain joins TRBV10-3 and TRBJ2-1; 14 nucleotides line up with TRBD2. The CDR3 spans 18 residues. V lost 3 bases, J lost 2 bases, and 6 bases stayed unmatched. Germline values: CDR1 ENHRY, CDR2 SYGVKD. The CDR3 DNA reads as TGTGCCATCAGTGATCAAGGACTAGCGGGAGGAACCTACAATGAGCAGTTCTTC. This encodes CAISDQGLAGGTYNEQFF.

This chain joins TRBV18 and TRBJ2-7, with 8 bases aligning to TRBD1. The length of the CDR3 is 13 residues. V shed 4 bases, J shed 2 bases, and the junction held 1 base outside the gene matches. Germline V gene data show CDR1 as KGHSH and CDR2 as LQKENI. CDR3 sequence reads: CASSLDRAYEQYF. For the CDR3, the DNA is TGTGCCAGCTCACTGGACAGGGCCTACGAGCAGTACTTC.

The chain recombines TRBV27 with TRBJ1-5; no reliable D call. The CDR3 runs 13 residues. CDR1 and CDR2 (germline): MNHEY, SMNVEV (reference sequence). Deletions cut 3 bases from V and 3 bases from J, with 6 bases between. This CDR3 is CASSLRVNQPQHF. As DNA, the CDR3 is TGTGCCAGCAGTTTGAGGGTCAATCAGCCCCAGCATTTT.

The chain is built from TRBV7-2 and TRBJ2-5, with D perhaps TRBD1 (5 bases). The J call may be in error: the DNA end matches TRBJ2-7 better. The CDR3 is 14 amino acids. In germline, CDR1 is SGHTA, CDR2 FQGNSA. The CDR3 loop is CASSFNRYSYEQYF. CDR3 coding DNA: TGTGCCAGCAGCTTCAACAGGTACTCCTACGAGCAGTACTTC.

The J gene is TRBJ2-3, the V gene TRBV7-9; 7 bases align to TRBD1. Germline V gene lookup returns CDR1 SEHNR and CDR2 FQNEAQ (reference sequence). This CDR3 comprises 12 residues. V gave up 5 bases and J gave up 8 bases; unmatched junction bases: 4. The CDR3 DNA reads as TGTGCCAGCAGCCGACAGGGTCTTACGCAGTATTTT. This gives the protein CASSRQGLTQYF.

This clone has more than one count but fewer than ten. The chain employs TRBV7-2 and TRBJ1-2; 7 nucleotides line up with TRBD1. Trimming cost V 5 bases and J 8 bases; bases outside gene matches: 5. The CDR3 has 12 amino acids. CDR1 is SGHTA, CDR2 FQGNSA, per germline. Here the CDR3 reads CASSPQGQGYTF. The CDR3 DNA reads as TGTGCCAGCAGCCCCCAGGGACAGGGCTACACCTTC.

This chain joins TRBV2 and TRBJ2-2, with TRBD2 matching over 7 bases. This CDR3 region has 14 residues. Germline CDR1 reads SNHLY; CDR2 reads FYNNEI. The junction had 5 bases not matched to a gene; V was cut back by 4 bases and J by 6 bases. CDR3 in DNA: TGTGCCAGCAGTGGGGCGGGAGCGGCCGGGGAGCTGTTTTTT. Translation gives CASSGAGAAGELFF.

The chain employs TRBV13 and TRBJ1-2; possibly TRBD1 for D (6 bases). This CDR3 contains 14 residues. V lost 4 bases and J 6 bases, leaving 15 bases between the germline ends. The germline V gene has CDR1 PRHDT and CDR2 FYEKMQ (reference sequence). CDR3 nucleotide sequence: TGTGCCAGCAGCTCCTACACAGGGAACAATGGCTACACCTTC. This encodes CASSSYTGNNGYTF.

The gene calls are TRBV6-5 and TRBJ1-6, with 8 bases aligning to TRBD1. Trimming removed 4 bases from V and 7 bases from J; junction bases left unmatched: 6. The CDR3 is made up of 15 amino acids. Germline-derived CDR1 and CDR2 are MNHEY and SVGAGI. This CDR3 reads CASSLTGADNSPLHF. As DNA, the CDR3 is TGTGCCAGCAGTTTGACAGGGGCGGACAATTCACCCCTCCACTTT.

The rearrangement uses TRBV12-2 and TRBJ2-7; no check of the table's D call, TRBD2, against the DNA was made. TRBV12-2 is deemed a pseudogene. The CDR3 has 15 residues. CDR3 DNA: TGTGCAAGTCGCTTAGGTACTCCTAGTTCGACGGAGCAGTACTTC. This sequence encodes CASRLGTPSSTEQYF.

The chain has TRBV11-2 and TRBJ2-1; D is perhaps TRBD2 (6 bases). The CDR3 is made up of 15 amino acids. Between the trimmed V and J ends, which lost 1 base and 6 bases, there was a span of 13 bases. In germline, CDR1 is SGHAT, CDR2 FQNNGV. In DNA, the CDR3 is TGTGCCAGCAGCTTAGGGGCGGGAACTTCCAATGAGCAGTTCTTC. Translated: CASSLGAGTSNEQFF.

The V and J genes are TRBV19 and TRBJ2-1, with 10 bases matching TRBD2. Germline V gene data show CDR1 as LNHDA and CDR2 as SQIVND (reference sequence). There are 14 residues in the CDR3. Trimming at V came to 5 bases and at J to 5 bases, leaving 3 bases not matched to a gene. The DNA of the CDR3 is TGTGCCAGTAGTGTAGCGGGAGGCAACAATGAGCAGTTCTTC. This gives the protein CASSVAGGNNEQFF.

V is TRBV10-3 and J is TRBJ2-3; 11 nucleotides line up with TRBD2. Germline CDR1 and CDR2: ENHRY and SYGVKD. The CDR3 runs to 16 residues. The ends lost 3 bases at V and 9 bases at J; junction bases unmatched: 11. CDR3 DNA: TGTGCCATCAGTGAAGCCGGGACTAGCGGCTCGGGGACGCAGTATTTT. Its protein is CAISEAGTSGSGTQYF.

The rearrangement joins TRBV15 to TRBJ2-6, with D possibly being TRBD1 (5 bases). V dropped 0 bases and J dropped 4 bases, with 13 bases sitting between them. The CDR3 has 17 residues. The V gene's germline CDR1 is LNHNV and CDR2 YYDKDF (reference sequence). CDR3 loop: CATSRDLGAGGANVLTF. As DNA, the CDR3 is TGTGCCACCAGCAGAGATTTAGGGGCCGGGGGGGCCAACGTCCTGACTTTC.

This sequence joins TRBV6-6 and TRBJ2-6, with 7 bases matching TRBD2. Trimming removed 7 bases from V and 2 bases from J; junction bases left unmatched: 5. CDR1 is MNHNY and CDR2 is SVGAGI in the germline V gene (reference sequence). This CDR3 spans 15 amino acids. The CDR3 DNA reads TGTGCCAGCACCCAGGGAGGGGCTGGGGCCAACGTCCTGACTTTC. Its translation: CASTQGGAGANVLTF.

The CDR3 loop reads CATHSTLGETQYF. CDR3 coding DNA: TGTGCCACCCACTCGACCCTAGGAGAGACCCAGTACTTC. This chain uses TRBV6-5 with TRBJ2-5, with unresolved D. V gave up 10 bases and J gave up 4 bases, with 16 bases separating them. This CDR3 has 13 amino acids. Germline CDR1 MNHEY, CDR2 SVGAGI.

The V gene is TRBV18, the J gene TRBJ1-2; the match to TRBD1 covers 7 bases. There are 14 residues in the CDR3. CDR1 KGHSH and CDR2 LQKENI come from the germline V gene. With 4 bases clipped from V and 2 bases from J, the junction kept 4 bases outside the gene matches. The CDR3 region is CASSLQGSNYGYTF. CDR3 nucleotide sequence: TGTGCCAGCTCACTACAGGGGTCCAACTATGGCTACACCTTC.

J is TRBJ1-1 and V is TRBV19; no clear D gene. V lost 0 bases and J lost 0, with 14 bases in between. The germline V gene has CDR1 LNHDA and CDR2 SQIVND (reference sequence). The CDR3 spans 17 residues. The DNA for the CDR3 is TGTGCCAGTAGTATAGACCCACGGAGGTACCTGAACACTGAAGCTTTCTTT. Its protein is CASSIDPRRYLNTEAFF. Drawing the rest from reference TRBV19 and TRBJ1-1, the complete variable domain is DGGITQSPKYLFRKEGQNVTLSCEQNLNHDAMYWYRQDPGQGLRLIYYSQIVNDFQKGDIAEGYSVSREKKESFPLTVTSAQKNPTAFYLCASSIDPRRYLNTEAFFGQGTRLTVV.

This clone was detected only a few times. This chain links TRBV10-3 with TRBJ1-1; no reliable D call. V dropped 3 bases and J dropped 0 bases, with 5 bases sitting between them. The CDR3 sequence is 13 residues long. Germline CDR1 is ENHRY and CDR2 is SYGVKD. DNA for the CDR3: TGTGCCATCAGTGATCAGGTGAACACTGAAGCTTTCTTT. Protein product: CAISDQVNTEAFF.

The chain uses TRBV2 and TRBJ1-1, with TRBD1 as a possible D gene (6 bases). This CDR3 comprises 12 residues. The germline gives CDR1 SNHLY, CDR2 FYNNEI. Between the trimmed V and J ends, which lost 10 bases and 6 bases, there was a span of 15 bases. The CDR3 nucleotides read TGTGCCACACAGGGTCGGCCAGCTGAAGCTTTCTTT. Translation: CATQGRPAEAFF.

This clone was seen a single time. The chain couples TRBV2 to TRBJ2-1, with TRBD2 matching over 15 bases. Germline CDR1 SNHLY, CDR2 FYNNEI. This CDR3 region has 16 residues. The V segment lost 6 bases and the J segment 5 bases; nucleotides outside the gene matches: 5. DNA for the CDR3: TGTGCCAGCAGACTCGGACTAGCGGGGGGGCACAATGAGCAGTTCTTC. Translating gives CASRLGLAGGHNEQFF.

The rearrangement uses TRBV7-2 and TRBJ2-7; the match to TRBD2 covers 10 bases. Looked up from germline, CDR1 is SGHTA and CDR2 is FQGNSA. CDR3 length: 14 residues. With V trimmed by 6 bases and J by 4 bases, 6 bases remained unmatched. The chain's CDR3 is CASRPGTSVYEQYF. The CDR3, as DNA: TGTGCCAGCAGGCCCGGGACTAGCGTATACGAGCAGTACTTC.

The CDR3 DNA is TGTGCCAGCAGTTCCAACAGGGGGGCCCCTGAAGCTTTCTTT. This translates into CASSSNRGAPEAFF. This chain connects TRBV27 to TRBJ1-1; 8 bases align to TRBD1. Per germline, CDR1 MNHEY and CDR2 SMNVEV (reference sequence). The CDR3 has 14 amino acids. The V segment lost 4 bases and the J segment 6 bases; nucleotides outside the gene matches: 7.